A single sample gave rise to the 27 T cell receptor beta chains below, sequenced in a study of human T cells and chemical hapten exposure. MiXCR, run by TCRdb on the RACE reads, gives a single entry per CDR3 protein. Of some 96,000 distinct CDR3 sequences in the sample, 7% to 10% are singletons; the top ten hold approximately 2.2%. Time point meaning: patch test 2, 6 weeks after DPC sensitization. Treatment indicated: therapeutic diphenylcyclopropenone sensitization with weekly scalp DPC. The material sequenced was whole blood, taken in connection with sensitization to the hapten diphenylcyclopropenone (DPC). The source is a woman aged 40 to 55 with alopecia areata. Some clones in this sample may be carry-over from other donors' samples.

This clonotype was observed at least ten times. The chain couples TRBV28 to TRBJ2-2; no firm D call. V was trimmed by 7 bases and J by 3 bases, leaving 12 bases between them. This CDR3 has 14 amino acids. Germline-derived CDR1 and CDR2 are MDHEN and SYDVKM. CDR3 sequence (DNA): TGTGCCAGCAACATGTGGAGCTACACCGGGGAGCTGTTTTTT. Translated: CASNMWSYTGELFF. Using reference TRBV28 and TRBJ2-2 for the parts outside the CDR3, the full variable domain is DVKVTQSSRYLVKRTGEKVFLECVQDMDHENMFWYRQDPGLGLRLIYFSYDVKMKEKGDIPEGYSVSREKKERFSLILESASTNQTSMYLCASNMWSYTGELFFGEGSRLTVL.

This clonotype was seen repeatedly, ten times or more. V and J are TRBV18 and TRBJ1-1, with 8 bases identical to TRBD1. V lost 6 bases and J lost 4; bases outside the gene matches: 4. Germline CDR1 KGHSH, CDR2 LQKENI. The CDR3 totals 13 residues. In DNA form, the CDR3 reads TGTGCCAGCTCTTGGACAGGGACCACTGAAGCTTTCTTT. It specifies CASSWTGTTEAFF.

This clonotype was counted at least ten times. V usage is TRBV10-1 and J usage is TRBJ2-7, with 10 bases identical to TRBD2. The germline CDR1 and CDR2 sequences are WNHNN and SYGVQD (reference sequence). The CDR3 loop spans 17 amino acids. The junction had 16 bases not matched to a gene; V was cut back by 7 bases and J by 4 bases. The CDR3 sequence: CASILRILAGRRYEQYF. DNA for the CDR3: TGCGCCAGCATCCTGAGAATACTAGCGGGAAGGCGGTACGAGCAGTACTTC.

This clonotype was detected many times. This chain connects TRBV7-2 to TRBJ1-1; 8 bases align to TRBD1. V lost 5 bases to trimming and J lost 1 base; unmatched junction nucleotides: 6. The CDR3 totals 15 residues. The germline CDR1 and CDR2 sequences are SGHTA and FQGNSA. CDR3 sequence: CASSPRTGKNTEAFF. For the CDR3, the DNA is TGTGCCAGCAGCCCTCGGACAGGGAAGAACACTGAAGCTTTCTTT.

This sequence joins TRBV7-2 and TRBJ2-7, with TRBD2 identical over 11 bases. V trimming: 5 bases; J trimming: 7 bases; junction bases outside the gene matches: 7. The CDR3 extends over 14 amino acids. The germline V gene has CDR1 SGHTA and CDR2 FQGNSA. The CDR3 coding sequence is TGTGCCAGCAGCCTTAGCGGGAGGGCTTCAGAGCAGTACTTC. Protein: CASSLSGRASEQYF.

This clonotype turned up a few times. V usage is TRBV18 and J usage is TRBJ1-3; tentative D call: TRBD1 (6 bases). Germline V gives CDR1 KGHSH, CDR2 LQKENI. The CDR3 extends over 16 amino acids. The ends were cut back, 2 bases at V and 0 bases at J, with 11 bases in the middle. The CDR3 DNA follows: TGTGCCAGCTCACCAGGAACAGGGAACTCTGGAAACACCATATATTTT. Translated, it gives CASSPGTGNSGNTIYF.

This clonotype was found many times. The chain couples TRBV7-2 to TRBJ2-7; TRBD1 might be the D (6 bases). CDR3 length equals 13 residues. Trimming took 3 bases from V and 7 from J, leaving 13 bases between them. From germline, CDR1 is SGHTA and CDR2 FQGNSA. CDR3 residues: CASSFGRGLEQYF. Here the CDR3 DNA reads TGTGCCAGCAGCTTCGGCAGGGGTCTGGAGCAGTACTTC.

This clonotype was seen at least ten times. The chain uses TRBV7-2 and TRBJ2-3, with D possibly TRBD2 on 6 matching bases. Germline V CDR1 and CDR2: SGHTA, FQGNSA. CDR3 length equals 14 residues. V was trimmed by 7 bases and J by 2 bases, leaving 13 bases between them. The chain's CDR3 is CASNSRGITDTQYF. CDR3 DNA sequence: TGTGCCAGCAATTCCCGGGGGATCACAGATACGCAGTATTTT.

In this sample, this clonotype turned up many times. J is TRBJ1-4 and V is TRBV20-1, with 7 bases matching TRBD1. The junction had 14 bases not matched to a gene; V was cut back by 6 bases and J by 4 bases. CDR1 is DFQATT, CDR2 SNEGSKA, per germline (reference sequence). The CDR3 sequence is 16 residues long. The CDR3 loop is CSAPGTAGMRNEKLFF. The CDR3 region has the DNA TGCAGTGCACCCGGGACAGCAGGGATGCGTAATGAAAAACTGTTTTTT.

There are a few counts of this clonotype. The chain couples TRBV7-2 to TRBJ2-4; D is possibly TRBD1 (5 bases). The V end was cut by 0 bases, the J end by 1 base, with 10 bases between. Germline assignment: CDR1 SGHTA and CDR2 FQGNSA. The CDR3 runs 16 residues. Here the CDR3 DNA reads TGTGCCAGCAGCTTAGCGCCCAGGGTGGCCAAAAACATTCAGTACTTC. Translation: CASSLAPRVAKNIQYF.

The chain couples TRBV5-4 to TRBJ2-2; weak D call: TRBD2 (6 bases). This CDR3 region has 14 residues. V lost 4 bases, J lost 4 bases, and 11 bases lay in between. The germline CDR1 and CDR2 sequences are SGHNT and YYREEE (reference sequence). CDR3 DNA: TGTGCCAGCAGCGGAGGGGTAGGCACCGGGGAGCTGTTTTTT. Translation: CASSGGVGTGELFF.

At least ten counts were recorded for this clonotype. This chain joins TRBV27 and TRBJ1-5; 8 bases are shared with TRBD1. Trimming removed 4 bases from V and 0 bases from J; junction bases left unmatched: 5. The length of the CDR3 is 16 residues. Germline V CDR1 and CDR2: MNHEY, SMNVEV (reference sequence). CDR3 sequence: CASSSQGARSNQPQHF. CDR3 nucleotide sequence: TGTGCCAGCAGTTCTCAGGGGGCGCGTAGCAATCAGCCCCAGCATTTT.

In its sample, this clonotype was seen a few times. The chain joins TRBV5-1 to TRBJ2-5; the D call may be TRBD1 or TRBD2 (6 bases each). Germline V CDR1 and CDR2: SGHRS, YFSETQ. The V end lost 0 bases, the J end lost 5 bases, and 8 bases lay between the germline ends. The length of the CDR3 is 13 residues. The CDR3 nucleotides read TGCGCCAGCAGCTTGGTGGGGGGCGAGACCCAGTACTTC. Its protein is CASSLVGGETQYF.

In this sample, this clonotype turned up a few times. V is TRBV10-3 and J is TRBJ2-7; 10 nucleotides agree with TRBD2. V lost 4 bases and J lost 6; bases outside the gene matches: 6. This CDR3 has 14 amino acids. Germline V gene data show CDR1 as ENHRY and CDR2 as SYGVKD. CDR3 sequence (DNA): TGTGCCATCAGTGGCCCTAGCGGGAGTATCGAGCAGTACTTC. Translation gives CAISGPSGSIEQYF.

Worth noting for this clonotype: Germline is not matched at one junction end, which may reflect a read error. The chain carries TRBV7-2 and TRBJ2-5; TRBD2 matches 7 bases. CDR1 is SGHTA and CDR2 is FQGNSA in the germline V gene. The CDR3 is 14 amino acids. CDR3 residues: CASSIAGLGETQYF. The CDR3 DNA reads as TGTGCCAGCAGCATAGCGGGTCTCGGGGAGACCCAGTACTTC. The complete variable domain, with remaining parts taken from reference TRBV7-2 and TRBJ2-5, reads GAGVSQSPSNKVTEKGKDVELRCDPISGHTALYWYRQSLGQGLEFLIYFQGNSAPDKSGLPSDRFSAERTGGSVSTLTIQRTQQEDSAVYLCASSIAGLGETQYFGPGTRLLVL.

This clonotype was seen repeatedly, ten times or more. The CDR3 coding sequence is TGTGCCAGCAGGCCTCTGACAGGGGGCCTCGATGAGCAGTTCTTC. Protein: CASRPLTGGLDEQFF. The rearrangement uses TRBV7-9 and TRBJ2-1, with 10 bases aligning to TRBD1. Germline V lookup: CDR1 SEHNR, CDR2 FQNEAQ (reference sequence). Trimming at V came to 6 bases and at J to 8 bases, leaving 10 bases not matched to a gene. The length of the CDR3 is 15 residues.

This clonotype was detected ten times or more. The rearrangement joins TRBV15 to TRBJ2-3, with a tentative D call TRBD2 (6 bases). The V end lost 0 bases, the J end lost 0 bases, and 16 bases lay between the germline ends. The CDR3 sequence is 18 residues long. CDR1 and CDR2 from the germline V gene are LNHNV and YYDKDF (reference sequence). CDR3 sequence reads: CATSRDFLPSGSTDTQYF. The DNA of the CDR3 is TGTGCCACCAGCAGAGATTTTCTGCCCAGCGGGAGCACAGATACGCAGTATTTT.

This clonotype has at least ten counts. The CDR3 reads CASSQETIRDSPLHF. Here the CDR3 DNA reads TGTGCCAGCAGCCAAGAGACGATACGTGATTCACCCCTCCACTTT. The chain employs TRBV3-1 and TRBJ1-6, with no clear D. Between the trimmed V and J ends, which lost 0 bases and 8 bases, there was a span of 11 bases. The germline V gene has CDR1 LGHDT and CDR2 YNNKEL (reference sequence). This CDR3 has 15 amino acids.

A few counts support this clonotype. The genes are TRBV27 and TRBJ2-1; D is undetermined. This CDR3 has 14 residues. CDR1 is MNHEY, CDR2 SMNVEV, per germline (reference sequence). V shed 5 bases and J shed 9 bases, with 17 bases lying between them. The CDR3 coding sequence is TGTGCCAGCAGTATACAGCTCCCAATTGGTGAGCAGTTCTTC. Encoded protein: CASSIQLPIGEQFF.

This clonotype was picked up many times. This sequence joins TRBV7-9 and TRBJ1-4; D might be TRBD1 (6 bases). Germline CDR1 is SEHNR and CDR2 is FQNEAQ (reference sequence). V was pared by 4 bases and J by 8 bases, with 17 bases between. This CDR3 has 15 residues. Here the CDR3 DNA reads TGTGCCAGCAGCTCGCCGGCCCTGGGGGGCGAAAAACTGTTTTTT. This encodes CASSSPALGGEKLFF.

V usage is TRBV18 and J usage is TRBJ1-6, with 10 nucleotides matching TRBD1. The trim removed 0 bases at V and 7 bases at J, leaving 0 bases unmatched. The CDR3 has 15 amino acids. Germline CDR1 is KGHSH and CDR2 is LQKENI. CDR3 residues: CASSPPGQGNSPLHF. The CDR3, as DNA: TGTGCCAGCTCACCACCGGGACAGGGGAATTCACCCCTCCACTTT. Drawing the rest from reference TRBV18 and TRBJ1-6, the complete variable domain is NAGVMQNPRHLVRRRGQEARLRCSPMKGHSHVYWYRQLPEEGLKFMVYLQKENIIDESGMPKERFSAEFPKEGPSILRIQQVVRGDSAAYFCASSPPGQGNSPLHFGNGTRLTVT.

This clonotype occurred a few times. The gene calls are TRBV10-3 and TRBJ2-3, with D unresolved. The CDR3 has 13 amino acids. Germline V gene lookup returns CDR1 ENHRY and CDR2 SYGVKD. Trimming stripped 4 bases from V and 0 bases from J, with 5 bases between. The CDR3, as DNA: TGTGCCATCAGTGTGGTCAGCACAGATACGCAGTATTTT. As protein: CAISVVSTDTQYF.

In this sample, this clonotype turned up many times. The J gene is TRBJ1-2, the V gene TRBV6-5, with a tentative D call TRBD1 (6 bases). The length of the CDR3 is 14 residues. Per germline, CDR1 MNHEY and CDR2 SVGAGI. The V and J ends lost 0 bases and 7 bases respectively, with 12 bases between them. CDR3 in amino acids: CASSYSTGAGGYTF. The CDR3 region has the DNA TGTGCCAGCAGTTACTCCACGGGGGCGGGTGGCTACACCTTC.

This clonotype was recorded many times. This chain connects TRBV7-3 to TRBJ2-6; D not resolved. CDR3 length: 15 residues. The germline CDR1 and CDR2 sequences are SGHTA and FQGTGA. Trimming stripped 0 bases from V and 0 bases from J, with 3 bases between. This CDR3 is CASSLTSSGANVLTF. For the CDR3, the DNA is TGTGCCAGCAGCTTAACGAGCTCTGGGGCCAACGTCCTGACTTTC.

This clonotype has at least ten counts. J is TRBJ2-5 and V is TRBV28; no reliable D call. Between the trimmed V and J ends, which lost 2 bases and 5 bases, there was a span of 9 bases. The CDR3 is 13 residues long. The V gene's germline CDR1 is MDHEN and CDR2 SYDVKM. The CDR3 loop is CASSLPQPETQYF. For the CDR3, the DNA is TGTGCCAGCAGTTTACCCCAGCCGGAGACCCAGTACTTC. Together with reference TRBV28 and TRBJ2-5, the CDR3 gives the full variable domain: DVKVTQSSRYLVKRTGEKVFLECVQDMDHENMFWYRQDPGLGLRLIYFSYDVKMKEKGDIPEGYSVSREKKERFSLILESASTNQTSMYLCASSLPQPETQYFGPGTRLLVL.

This clonotype was detected ten times or more. V is TRBV7-9 and J is TRBJ1-3; D remains unclear. The CDR3 is 19 residues long. Germline V gene sequence: CDR1 SEHNR, CDR2 FQNEAQ (reference sequence). V was trimmed by 6 bases and J by 0 bases, leaving 24 bases between them. In DNA form, the CDR3 reads TGTGCCAGCAGTCCAATCCCCCTGGTGTCCCTGAGCTCTGGAAACACCATATATTTT. This translates into CASSPIPLVSLSSGNTIYF. Together with reference TRBV7-9 and TRBJ1-3, the CDR3 gives the full variable domain: DTGVSQNPRHKITKRGQNVTFRCDPISEHNRLYWYRQTLGQGPEFLTYFQNEAQLEKSRLLSDRFSAERPKGSFSTLEIQRTEQGDSAMYLCASSPIPLVSLSSGNTIYFGEGSWLTVV.

The table lists this clonotype with many counts. The rearrangement links TRBV6-6 to TRBJ2-1; possible D gene TRBD2, 6 bases. The CDR3 sequence is 12 residues long. Germline CDR1 and CDR2: MNHNY and SVGAGI (reference sequence). Trimming removed 8 bases at V and 6 bases at J, with 11 bases between. This CDR3 reads CASSRGSNEQFF. CDR3 nucleotides: TGTGCCAGCTCCCGGGGGAGCAATGAGCAGTTCTTC.